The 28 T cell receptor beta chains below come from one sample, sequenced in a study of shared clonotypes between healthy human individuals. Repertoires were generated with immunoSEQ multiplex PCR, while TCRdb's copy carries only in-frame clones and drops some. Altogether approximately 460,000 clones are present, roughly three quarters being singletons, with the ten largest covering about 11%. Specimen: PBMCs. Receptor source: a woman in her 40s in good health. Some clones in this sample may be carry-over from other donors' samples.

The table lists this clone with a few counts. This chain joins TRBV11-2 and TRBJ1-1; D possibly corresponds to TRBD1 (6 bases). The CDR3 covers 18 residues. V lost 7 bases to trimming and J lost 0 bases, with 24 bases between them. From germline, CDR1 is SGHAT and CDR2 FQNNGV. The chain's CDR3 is CASIPYTGAPILNTEAFF. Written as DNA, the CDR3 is TGTGCCAGCATCCCTTATACGGGGGCCCCTATCCTGAACACTGAAGCTTTCTTT.

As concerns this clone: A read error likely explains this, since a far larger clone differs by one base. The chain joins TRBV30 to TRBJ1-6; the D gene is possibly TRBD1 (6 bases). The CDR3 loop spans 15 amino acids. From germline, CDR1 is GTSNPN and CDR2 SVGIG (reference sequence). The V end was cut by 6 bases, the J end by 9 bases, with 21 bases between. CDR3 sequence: CACPGRGADSSPLHF. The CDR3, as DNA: TGTGCCTGCCCCGGACGGGGGGCCGATAGTTCACCCCTCCACTTT. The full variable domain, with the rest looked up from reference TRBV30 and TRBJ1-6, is SQTIHQWPATLVQPVGSPLSLECTVEGTSNPNLYWYRQAAGRGLQLLFYSVGIGQISSEVPQNLSASRPQDRQFILSSKKLLLSDSGFYLCACPGRGADSSPLHFGNGTRLTVT.

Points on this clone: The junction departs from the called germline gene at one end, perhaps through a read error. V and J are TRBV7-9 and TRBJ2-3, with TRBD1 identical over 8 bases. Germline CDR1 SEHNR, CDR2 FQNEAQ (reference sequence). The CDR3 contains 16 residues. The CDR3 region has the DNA TGTGCCGGCAGCTTAGTGCAGGGGGCACACACAGATACGCAGTATTTT. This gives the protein CAGSLVQGAHTDTQYF.

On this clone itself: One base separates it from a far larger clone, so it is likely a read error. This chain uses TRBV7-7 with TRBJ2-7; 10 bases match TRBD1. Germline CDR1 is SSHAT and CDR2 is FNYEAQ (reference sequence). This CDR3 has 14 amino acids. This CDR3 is CASSSGQGSYEQCF. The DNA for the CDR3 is TGTGCTAGCAGCTCGGGACAGGGGTCCTACGAGCAGTGCTTC.

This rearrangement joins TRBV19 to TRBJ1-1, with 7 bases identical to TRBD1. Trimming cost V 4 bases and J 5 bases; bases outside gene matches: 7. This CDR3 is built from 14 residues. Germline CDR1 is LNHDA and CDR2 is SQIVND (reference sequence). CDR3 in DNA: TGTGCCAGTAGTACAACGACAGGGCGTACTGAAGCTTTCTTT. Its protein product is CASSTTTGRTEAFF.

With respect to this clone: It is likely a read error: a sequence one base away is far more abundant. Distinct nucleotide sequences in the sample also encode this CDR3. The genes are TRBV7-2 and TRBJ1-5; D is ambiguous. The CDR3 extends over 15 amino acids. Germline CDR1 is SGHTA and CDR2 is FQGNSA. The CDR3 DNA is TGTGCTAGCAGCCGTCTGGCCAATAGCAATCAGCCCCAGCATTTT. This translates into CASSRLANSNQPQHF.

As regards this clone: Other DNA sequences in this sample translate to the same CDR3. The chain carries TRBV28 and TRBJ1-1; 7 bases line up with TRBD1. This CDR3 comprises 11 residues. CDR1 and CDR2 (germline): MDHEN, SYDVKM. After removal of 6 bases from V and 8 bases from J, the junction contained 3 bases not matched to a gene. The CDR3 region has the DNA TGTGCCAGCAGAGACAGGGACGAAGCTTTCTTT. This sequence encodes CASRDRDEAFF. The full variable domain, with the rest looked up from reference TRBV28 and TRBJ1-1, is DVKVTQSSRYLVKRTGEKVFLECVQDMDHENMFWYRQDPGLGLRLIYFSYDVKMKEKGDIPEGYSVSREKKERFSLILESASTNQTSMYLCASRDRDEAFFGQGTRLTVV.

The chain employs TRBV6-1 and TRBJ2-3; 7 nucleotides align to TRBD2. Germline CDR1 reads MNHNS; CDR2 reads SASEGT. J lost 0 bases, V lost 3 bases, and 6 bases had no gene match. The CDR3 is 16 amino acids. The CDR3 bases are TGTGCCAGCAGTGAGGAGGGAGGGATTAGCACAGATACGCAGTATTTT. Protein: CASSEEGGISTDTQYF.

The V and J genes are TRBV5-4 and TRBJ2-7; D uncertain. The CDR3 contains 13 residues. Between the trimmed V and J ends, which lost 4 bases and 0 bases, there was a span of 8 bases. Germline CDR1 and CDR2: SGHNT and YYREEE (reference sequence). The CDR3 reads CASSPASSYEQYF. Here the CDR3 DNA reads TGTGCCAGCAGCCCCGCTAGCTCCTACGAGCAGTACTTC.

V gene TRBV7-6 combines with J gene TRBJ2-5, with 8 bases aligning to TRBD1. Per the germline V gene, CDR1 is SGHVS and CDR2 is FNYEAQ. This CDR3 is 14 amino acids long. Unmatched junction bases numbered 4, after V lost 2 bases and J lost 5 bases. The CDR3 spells CASSLNRGVETQYF. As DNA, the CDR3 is TGTGCCAGCAGCTTAAACAGGGGGGTCGAGACCCAGTACTTC.

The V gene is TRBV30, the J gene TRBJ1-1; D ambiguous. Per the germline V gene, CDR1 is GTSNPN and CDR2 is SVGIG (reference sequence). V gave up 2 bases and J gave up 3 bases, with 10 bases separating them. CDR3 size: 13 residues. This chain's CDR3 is CAWSTTSDTEAFF. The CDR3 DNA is TGTGCCTGGAGTACCACTTCGGACACTGAAGCTTTCTTT.

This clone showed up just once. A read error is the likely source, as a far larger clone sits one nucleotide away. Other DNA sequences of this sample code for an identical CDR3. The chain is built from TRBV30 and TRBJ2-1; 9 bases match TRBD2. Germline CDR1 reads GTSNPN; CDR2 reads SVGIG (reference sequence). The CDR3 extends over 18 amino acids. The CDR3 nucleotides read TGTGCCTGGAGTGGGACCAGTGAGCGGGAGGCCCCCTACAACGAGCAGTTCTTC. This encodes CAWSGTSEREAPYNEQFF.

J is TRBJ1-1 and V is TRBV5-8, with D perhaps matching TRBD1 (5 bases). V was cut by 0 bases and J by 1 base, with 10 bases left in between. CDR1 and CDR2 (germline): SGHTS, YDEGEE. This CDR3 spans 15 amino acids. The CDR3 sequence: CASSLAVGGNTEAFF. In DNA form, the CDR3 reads TGTGCCAGCAGCTTGGCGGTGGGGGGGAACACTGAAGCTTTCTTT. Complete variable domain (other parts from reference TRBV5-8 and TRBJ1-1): EAGVTQSPTHLIKTRGQQATLRCSPISGHTSVYWYQQALGLGLQFLLWYDEGEERNRGNFPPRFSGRQFPNYSSELNVNALELEDSALYLCASSLAVGGNTEAFFGQGTRLTVV.

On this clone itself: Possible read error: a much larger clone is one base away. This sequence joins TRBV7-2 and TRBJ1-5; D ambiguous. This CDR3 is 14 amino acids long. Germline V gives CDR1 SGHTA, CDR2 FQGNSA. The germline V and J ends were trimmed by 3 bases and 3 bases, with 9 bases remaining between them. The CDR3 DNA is TGTGCCAGCAGCTTCCCCGGGGTCAATCAGCCCCAGCATTTT. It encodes CASSFPGVNQPQHF. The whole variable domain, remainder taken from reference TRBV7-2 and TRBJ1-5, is GAGVSQSPSNKVTEKGKDVELRCDPISGHTALYWYRQSLGQGLEFLIYFQGNSAPDKSGLPSDRFSAERTGGSVSTLTIQRTQQEDSAVYLCASSFPGVNQPQHFGDGTRLSIL.

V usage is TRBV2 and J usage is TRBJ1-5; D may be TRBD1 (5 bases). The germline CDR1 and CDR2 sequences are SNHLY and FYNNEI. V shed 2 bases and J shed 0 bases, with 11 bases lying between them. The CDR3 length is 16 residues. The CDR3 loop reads CASSEPWTNSNQPQHF. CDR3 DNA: TGTGCCAGCAGTGAACCGTGGACAAATAGCAATCAGCCCCAGCATTTT.

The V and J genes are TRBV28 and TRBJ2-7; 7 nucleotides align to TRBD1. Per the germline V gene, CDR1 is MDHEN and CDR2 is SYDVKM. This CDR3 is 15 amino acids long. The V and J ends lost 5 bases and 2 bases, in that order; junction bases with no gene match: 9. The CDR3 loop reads CASSINRGVPYEQYF. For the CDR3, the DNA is TGTGCCAGCAGTATAAACAGGGGAGTACCCTACGAGCAGTACTTC.

CDR3 DNA sequence: TGTGCCAGCAGTAAAAATCGTGCCCTCTCTGGAAACACCATATATTTT. Protein: CASSKNRALSGNTIYF. The chain carries TRBV6-6 and TRBJ1-3; unclear D gene. This CDR3 has 16 amino acids. In germline, CDR1 is MNHNY, CDR2 SVGAGI (reference sequence). V dropped 5 bases and J dropped 0 bases, with 14 bases sitting between them.

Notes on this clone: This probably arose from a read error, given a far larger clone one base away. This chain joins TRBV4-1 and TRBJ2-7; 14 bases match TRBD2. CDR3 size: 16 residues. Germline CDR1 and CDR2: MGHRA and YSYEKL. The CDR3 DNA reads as TGCGCCAGCAGCCAAGAAGGGACTAGCGGGAGTATCGAGCAGCACTTC. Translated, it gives CASSQEGTSGSIEQHF.

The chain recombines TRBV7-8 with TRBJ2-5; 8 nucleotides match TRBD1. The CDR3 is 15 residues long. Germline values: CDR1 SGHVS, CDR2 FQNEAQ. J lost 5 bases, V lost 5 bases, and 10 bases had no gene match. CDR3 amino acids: CASSRNRGRLETQYF. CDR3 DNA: TGTGCCAGCAGCCGCAACAGGGGGAGGTTGGAGACCCAGTACTTC.

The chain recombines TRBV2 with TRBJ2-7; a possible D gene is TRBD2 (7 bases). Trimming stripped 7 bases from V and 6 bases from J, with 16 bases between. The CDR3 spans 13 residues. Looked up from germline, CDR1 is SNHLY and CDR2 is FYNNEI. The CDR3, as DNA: TGTGCCAGCAATGCGGGAGAGGGGGTCGAGCAGTACTTC. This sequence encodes CASNAGEGVEQYF.

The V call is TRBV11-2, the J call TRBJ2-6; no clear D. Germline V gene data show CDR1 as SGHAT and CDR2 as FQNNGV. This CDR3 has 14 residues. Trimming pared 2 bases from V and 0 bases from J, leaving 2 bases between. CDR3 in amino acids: CASSLISGANVLTF. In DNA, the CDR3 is TGTGCCAGCAGCTTAATCTCTGGGGCCAACGTCCTGACTTTC.

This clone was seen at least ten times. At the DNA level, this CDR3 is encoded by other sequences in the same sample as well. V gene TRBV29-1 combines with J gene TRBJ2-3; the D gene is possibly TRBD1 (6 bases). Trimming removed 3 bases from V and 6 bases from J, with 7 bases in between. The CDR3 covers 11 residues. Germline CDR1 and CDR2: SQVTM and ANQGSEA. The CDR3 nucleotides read TGCAGCGTTGATCAGGGGGATACGCAGTATTTT. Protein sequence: CSVDQGDTQYF.

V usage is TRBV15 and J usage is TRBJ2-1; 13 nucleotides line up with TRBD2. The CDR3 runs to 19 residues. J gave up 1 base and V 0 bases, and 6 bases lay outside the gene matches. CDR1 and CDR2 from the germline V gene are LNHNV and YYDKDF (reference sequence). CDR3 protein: CATSRERGTSGTSYNEQFF. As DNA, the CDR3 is TGTGCCACCAGCAGAGAACGGGGGACTAGCGGGACTTCCTACAATGAGCAGTTCTTC.

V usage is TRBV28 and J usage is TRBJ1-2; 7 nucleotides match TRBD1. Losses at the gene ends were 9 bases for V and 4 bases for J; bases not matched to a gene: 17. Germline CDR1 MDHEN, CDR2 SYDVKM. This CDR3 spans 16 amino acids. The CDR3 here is CASTGTEVTAGYGYTF. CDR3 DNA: TGTGCCAGTACCGGGACAGAGGTCACCGCTGGCTATGGCTACACCTTC.

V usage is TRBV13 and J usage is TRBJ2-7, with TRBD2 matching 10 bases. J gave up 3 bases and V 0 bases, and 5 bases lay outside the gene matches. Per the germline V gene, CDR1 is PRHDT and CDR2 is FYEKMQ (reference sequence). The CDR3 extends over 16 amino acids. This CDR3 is CASSLGLAGANYEQYF. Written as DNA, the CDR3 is TGTGCCAGCAGCTTAGGCCTAGCGGGAGCAAACTACGAGCAGTACTTC.

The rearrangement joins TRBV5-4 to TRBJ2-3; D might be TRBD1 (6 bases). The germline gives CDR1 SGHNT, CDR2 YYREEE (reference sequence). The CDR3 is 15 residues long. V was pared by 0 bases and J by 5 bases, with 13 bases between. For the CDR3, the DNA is TGTGCCAGCAGCTTGGATCCAGGGGAAGGAGATACGCAGTATTTT. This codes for CASSLDPGEGDTQYF.

This CDR3 is CASRGTGSGKLFF. The DNA of the CDR3 is TGTGCCAGTAGAGGGACAGGGTCTGGAAAACTGTTTTTT. The V and J genes are TRBV19 and TRBJ1-4; 9 bases are shared with TRBD1. V was pared by 6 bases and J by 10 bases, with 6 bases of the junction left unmatched. Germline CDR1 and CDR2: LNHDA and SQIVND (reference sequence). The CDR3 loop spans 13 amino acids.

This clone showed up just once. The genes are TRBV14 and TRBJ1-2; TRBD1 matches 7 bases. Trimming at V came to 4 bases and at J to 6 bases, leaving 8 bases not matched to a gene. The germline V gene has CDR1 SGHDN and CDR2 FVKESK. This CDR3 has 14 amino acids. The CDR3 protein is CASSPLLDRDGYTF. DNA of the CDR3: TGTGCCAGCAGCCCCCTACTCGACAGGGATGGCTACACCTTC.